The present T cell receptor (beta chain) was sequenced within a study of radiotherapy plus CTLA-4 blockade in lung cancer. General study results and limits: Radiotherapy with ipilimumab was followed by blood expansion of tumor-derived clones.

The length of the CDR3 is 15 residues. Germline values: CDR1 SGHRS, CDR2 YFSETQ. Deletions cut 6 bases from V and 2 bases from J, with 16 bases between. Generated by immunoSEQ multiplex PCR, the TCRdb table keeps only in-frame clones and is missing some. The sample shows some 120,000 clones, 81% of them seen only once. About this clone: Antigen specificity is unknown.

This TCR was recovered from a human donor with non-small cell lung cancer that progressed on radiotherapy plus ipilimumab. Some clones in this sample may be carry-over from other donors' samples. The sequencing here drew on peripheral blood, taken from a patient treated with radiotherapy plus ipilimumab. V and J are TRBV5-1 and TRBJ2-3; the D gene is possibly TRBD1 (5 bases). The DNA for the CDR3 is TGCGCCAGCAAAAGGACATTGACTGCCACAGATACGCAGTATTTT. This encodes CASKRTLTATDTQYF.